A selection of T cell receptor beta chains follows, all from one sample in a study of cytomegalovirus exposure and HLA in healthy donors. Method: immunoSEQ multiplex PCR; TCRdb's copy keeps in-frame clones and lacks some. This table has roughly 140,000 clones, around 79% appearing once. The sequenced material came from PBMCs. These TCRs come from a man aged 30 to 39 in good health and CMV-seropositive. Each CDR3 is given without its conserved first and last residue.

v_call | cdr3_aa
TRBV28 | ASGLRASGGAQETQY
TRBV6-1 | ASSEPGGVTGELF
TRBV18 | ASSPPRGQGYEQY
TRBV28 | ATRGDNSNQPQH
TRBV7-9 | ASSWDRWALEAF
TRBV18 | ASSAFSGDNQPQH
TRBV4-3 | ASSPAIGLAGADTQY
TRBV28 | ASSFDRGRTEAF
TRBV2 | ASSEALYGYT
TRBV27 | ASSYALVGYEQY
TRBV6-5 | ASSYQGTGSADTQY
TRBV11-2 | ASSSLLKRGREANEQF
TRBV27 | ASSSYGTDRGLRGEQF
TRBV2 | ASSPGELGGNSPLH
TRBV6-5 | ASSWTPTNTEAF
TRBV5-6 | ASSFSRGGQPQH
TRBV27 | ASTGQGDTGELF
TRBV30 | AWSVRRDYGYT
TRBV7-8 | ASSPDRGREQY